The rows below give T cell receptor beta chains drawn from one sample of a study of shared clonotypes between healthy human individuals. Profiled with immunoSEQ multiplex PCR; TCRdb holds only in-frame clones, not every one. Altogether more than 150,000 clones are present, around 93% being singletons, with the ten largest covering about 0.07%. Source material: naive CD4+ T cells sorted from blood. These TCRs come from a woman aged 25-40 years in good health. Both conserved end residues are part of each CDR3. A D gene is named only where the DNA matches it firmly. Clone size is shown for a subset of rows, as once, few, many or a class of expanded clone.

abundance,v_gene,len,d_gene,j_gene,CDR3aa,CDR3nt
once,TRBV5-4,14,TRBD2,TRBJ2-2,CASSPGGYTGELFF,TGTGCCAGCAGCCCCGGGGGGTACACCGGGGAGCTGTTTTTT
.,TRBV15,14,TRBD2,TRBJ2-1,CATSRTSGRNEQFF,TGTGCCACCAGCCGGACTAGCGGGCGGAATGAGCAGTTCTTC
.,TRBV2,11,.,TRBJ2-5,CASSGQETQYF,TGTGCCAGCAGTGGACAAGAGACCCAGTACTTC
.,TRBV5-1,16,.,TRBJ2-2,CASSLVGHLNTGELFF,TGCGCCAGCAGCTTAGTAGGGCACTTGAACACCGGGGAGCTGTTTTTT
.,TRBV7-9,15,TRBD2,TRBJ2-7,CASSLQTGGSYEQYF,TGTGCCAGCAGCTTACAAACGGGAGGGTCCTACGAGCAGTACTTC
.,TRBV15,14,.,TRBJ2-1,CATRGSAAYNEQFF,TGTGCCACCAGAGGGTCCGCCGCCTACAATGAGCAGTTCTTC
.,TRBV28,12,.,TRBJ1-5,CASSLKVQPQHF,TGTGCCAGCAGTTTAAAAGTTCAGCCCCAGCATTTT
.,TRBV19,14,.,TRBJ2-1,CASSPGTLYNEQFF,TGTGCCAGTAGTCCCGGGACTCTCTACAATGAGCAGTTCTTC
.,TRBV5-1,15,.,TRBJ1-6,CASSIGISDNSPLHF,TGCGCCAGCAGCATCGGGATCTCGGATAATTCACCCCTCCACTTT
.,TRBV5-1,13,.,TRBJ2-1,CASSLVGTNEQFF,TGCGCCAGCAGCTTGGTAGGGACGAATGAGCAGTTCTTC
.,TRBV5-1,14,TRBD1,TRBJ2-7,CASSRDRDTYEQYF,TGCGCCAGCAGCAGAGACAGGGACACCTACGAGCAGTACTTC
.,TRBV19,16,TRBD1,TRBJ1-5,CASSTGEGTGYQPQHF,TGTGCCAGTAGTACAGGAGAGGGGACAGGATATCAGCCCCAGCATTTT
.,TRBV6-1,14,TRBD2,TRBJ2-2,CASSLGLDTGELFF,TGTGCCAGCAGTCTGGGACTAGACACCGGGGAGCTGTTTTTT
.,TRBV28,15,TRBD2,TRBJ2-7,CASRKGLADFYEQYF,TGTGCCAGCAGGAAAGGACTAGCGGACTTCTACGAGCAGTACTTC
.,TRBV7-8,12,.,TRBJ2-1,CASSLYGNEQFF,TGTGCCAGCAGTTTATATGGCAATGAGCAGTTCTTC
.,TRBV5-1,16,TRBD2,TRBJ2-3,CASSLEAGEATDTQYF,TGCGCCAGCAGCTTGGAGGCGGGAGAGGCCACAGATACGCAGTATTTT
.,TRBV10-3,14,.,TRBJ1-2,CAISEGGLKYGYTF,TGTGCCATCAGTGAGGGGGGGCTAAAGTATGGCTACACCTTC
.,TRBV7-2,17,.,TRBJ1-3,CASSKQGLWDSGNTIYF,TGTGCCAGCAGCAAACAGGGTCTTTGGGACTCTGGAAACACCATATATTTT
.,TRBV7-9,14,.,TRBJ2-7,CASSFIPGTIEQYF,TGTGCCAGCAGCTTCATACCCGGGACAATAGAGCAGTACTTC
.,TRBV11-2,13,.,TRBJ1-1,CASSFTGATEAFF,TGTGCCAGCAGTTTTACGGGGGCCACTGAAGCTTTCTTT
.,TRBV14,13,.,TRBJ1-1,CASSQTEGTEAFF,TGTGCCAGCAGCCAGACAGAGGGCACTGAAGCTTTCTTT